This T cell receptor (beta chain) was documented in a study of CD8 T cells in ankylosing spondylitis. Broader study findings: The study looked at matched synovial fluid samples from ankylosing spondylitis patients. Disease-linked clones were reported to be significantly enriched there. Some motif variants had been reported before (in reactive arthritis synovial fluid and blood). The disease-linked clones had a CD8+ phenotype and low blood frequencies. What seemed typical of ankylosing spondylitis blood was a TCR beta motif built from about 8 highly homologous variants.

CDR3 size: 16 residues. Trimming removed 0 bases at V and 0 bases at J, with 12 bases between. The germline V gene has CDR1 DFQATT and CDR2 SNEGSKA (reference sequence). Points on this clonotype: The antigen remains undetermined.

As the method for making TCR beta libraries, quantitative 5'-RACE with molecular barcodes was used. MiXCR, run by TCRdb on the 5' RACE reads, gives a single entry per CDR3 protein. The table records about 540,000 distinct CDR3 sequences, roughly 12% of them present only once. The sequencing sample was made of blood, either unsorted or a sorted T cell fraction (not recorded which). The source of this sequence is a male donor with ankylosing spondylitis. This chain connects TRBV20-1 to TRBJ2-1, with D tentatively TRBD2 (6 bases). CDR3 sequence reads: CSARDASASSYNEQFF. CDR3 nucleotide sequence: TGCAGTGCTAGAGATGCTAGCGCTAGCTCCTACAATGAGCAGTTCTTC.